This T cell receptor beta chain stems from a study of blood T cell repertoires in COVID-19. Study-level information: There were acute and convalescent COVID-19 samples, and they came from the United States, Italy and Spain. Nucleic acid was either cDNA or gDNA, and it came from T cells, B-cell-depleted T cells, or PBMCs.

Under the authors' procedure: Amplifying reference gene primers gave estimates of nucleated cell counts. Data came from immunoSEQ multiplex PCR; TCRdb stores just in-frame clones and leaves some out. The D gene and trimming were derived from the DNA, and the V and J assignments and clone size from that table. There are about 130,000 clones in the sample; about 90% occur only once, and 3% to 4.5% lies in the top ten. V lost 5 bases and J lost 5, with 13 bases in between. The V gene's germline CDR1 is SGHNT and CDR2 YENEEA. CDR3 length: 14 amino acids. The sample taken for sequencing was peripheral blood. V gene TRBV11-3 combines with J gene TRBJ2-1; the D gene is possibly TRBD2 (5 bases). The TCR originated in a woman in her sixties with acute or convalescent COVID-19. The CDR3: CASSLSEGNNEQFF. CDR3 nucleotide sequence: TGTGCCAGCAGCCTTAGCGAGGGAAACAATGAGCAGTTCTTC.